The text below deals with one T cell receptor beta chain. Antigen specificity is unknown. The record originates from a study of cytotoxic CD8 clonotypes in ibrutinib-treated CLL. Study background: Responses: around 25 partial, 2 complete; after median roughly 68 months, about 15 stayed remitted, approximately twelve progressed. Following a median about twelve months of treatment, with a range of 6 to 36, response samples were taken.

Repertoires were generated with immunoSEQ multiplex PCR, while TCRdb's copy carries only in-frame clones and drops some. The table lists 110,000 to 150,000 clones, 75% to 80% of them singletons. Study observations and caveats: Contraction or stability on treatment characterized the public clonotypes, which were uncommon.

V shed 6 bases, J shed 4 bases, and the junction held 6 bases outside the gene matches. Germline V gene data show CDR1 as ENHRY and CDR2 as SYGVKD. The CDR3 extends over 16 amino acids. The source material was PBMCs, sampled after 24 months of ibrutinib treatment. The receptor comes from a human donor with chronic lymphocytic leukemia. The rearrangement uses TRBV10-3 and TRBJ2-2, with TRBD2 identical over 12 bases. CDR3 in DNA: TGTGCCATCAGCCAAAGGACTAGCGGGACCACCGGGGAGCTGTTTTTT. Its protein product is CAISQRTSGTTGELFF.